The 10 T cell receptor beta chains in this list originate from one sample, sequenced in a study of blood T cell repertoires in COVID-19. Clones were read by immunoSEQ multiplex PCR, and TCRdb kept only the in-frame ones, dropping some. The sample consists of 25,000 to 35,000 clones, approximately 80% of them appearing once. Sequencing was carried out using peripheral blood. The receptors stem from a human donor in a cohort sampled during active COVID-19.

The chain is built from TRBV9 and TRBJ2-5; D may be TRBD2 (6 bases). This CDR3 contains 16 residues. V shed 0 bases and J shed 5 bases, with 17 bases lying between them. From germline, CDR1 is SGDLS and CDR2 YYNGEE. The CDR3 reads CASSVGILRGGETQYF. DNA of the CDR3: TGTGCCAGCAGCGTAGGGATCCTACGTGGGGGGGAGACCCAGTACTTC.

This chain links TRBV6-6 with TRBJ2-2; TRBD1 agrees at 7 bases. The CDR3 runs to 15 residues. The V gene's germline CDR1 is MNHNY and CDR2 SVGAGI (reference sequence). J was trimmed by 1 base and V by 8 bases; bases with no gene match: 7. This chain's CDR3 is CASLPWTGNTGELFF. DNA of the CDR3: TGTGCCAGCCTACCTTGGACAGGGAACACCGGGGAGCTGTTTTTT.

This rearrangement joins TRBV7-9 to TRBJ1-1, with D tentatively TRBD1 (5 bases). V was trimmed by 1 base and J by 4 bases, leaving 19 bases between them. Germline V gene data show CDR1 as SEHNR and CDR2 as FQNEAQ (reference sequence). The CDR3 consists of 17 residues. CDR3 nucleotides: TGTGCCAGCAGCTTAGGCGCAGGGCTAAGTTCCGGCACTGAAGCTTTCTTT. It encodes CASSLGAGLSSGTEAFF.

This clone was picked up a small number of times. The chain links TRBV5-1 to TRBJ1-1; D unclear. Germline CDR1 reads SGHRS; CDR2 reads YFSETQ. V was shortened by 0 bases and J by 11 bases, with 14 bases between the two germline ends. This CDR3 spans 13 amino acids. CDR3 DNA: TGCGCCAGCAGCTTGGGTCTTGAGGTGGAGGCTTTCTTT. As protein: CASSLGLEVEAFF. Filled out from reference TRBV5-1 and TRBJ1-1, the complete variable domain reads KAGVTQTPRYLIKTRGQQVTLSCSPISGHRSVSWYQQTPGQGLQFLFEYFSETQRNKGNFPGRFSGRQFSNSRSEMNVSTLELGDSALYLCASSLGLEVEAFFGQGTRLTVV.

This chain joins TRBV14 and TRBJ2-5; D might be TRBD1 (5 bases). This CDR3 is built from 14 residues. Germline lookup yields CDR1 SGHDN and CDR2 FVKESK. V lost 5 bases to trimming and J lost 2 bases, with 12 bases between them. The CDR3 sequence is CASSNTGLQETQYF. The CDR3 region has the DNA TGTGCCAGCAGCAATACAGGATTACAAGAGACCCAGTACTTC.

The CDR3 region is CASSSDRGSNQPQHF. In nucleotides, the CDR3 is TGTGCCAGCAGTTCGGACAGGGGGAGCAATCAGCCCCAGCATTTT. The chain has TRBV2 and TRBJ1-5; 10 bases agree with TRBD1. V was pared by 5 bases and J by 1 base, with 2 bases of the junction left unmatched. Per germline, CDR1 SNHLY and CDR2 FYNNEI. The CDR3 covers 15 residues.

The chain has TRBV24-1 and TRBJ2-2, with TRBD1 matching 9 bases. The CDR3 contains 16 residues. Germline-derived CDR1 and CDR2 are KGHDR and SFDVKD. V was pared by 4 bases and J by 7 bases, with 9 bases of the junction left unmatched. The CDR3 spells CATSESQGAPGGELFF. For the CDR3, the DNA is TGTGCCACCAGTGAGTCACAGGGGGCTCCGGGCGGGGAGCTGTTTTTT.

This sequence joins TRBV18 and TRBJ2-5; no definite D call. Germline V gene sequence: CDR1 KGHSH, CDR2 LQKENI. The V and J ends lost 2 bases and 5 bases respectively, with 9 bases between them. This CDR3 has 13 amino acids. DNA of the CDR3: TGTGCCAGCTCACCAGGGCTTTTGGAGACCCAGTACTTC. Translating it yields CASSPGLLETQYF.

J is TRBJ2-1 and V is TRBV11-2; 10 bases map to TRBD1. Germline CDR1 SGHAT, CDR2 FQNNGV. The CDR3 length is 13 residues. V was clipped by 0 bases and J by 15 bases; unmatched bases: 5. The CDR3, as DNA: TGTGCCAGCAGCTTAGATCAGGGACAGGGGCTGTTCTTC. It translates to CASSLDQGQGLFF.

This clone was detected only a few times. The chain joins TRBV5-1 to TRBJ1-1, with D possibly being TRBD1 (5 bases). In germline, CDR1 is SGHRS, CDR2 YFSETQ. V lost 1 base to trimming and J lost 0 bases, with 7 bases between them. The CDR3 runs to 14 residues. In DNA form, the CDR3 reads TGCGCCAGCAGCTTGACAGGCTTGAACACTGAAGCTTTCTTT. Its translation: CASSLTGLNTEAFF.